This T cell receptor (beta chain) was observed in a study of beta chain features in type 1 diabetes. Germline assignment: CDR1 MNHEY and CDR2 SMNVEV (reference sequence). Between the trimmed V and J ends, which lost 5 bases and 0 bases, there was a span of 14 bases. The length of the CDR3 is 15 residues. Study-level findings and limits: Within each of all four CD4+ subsets, Type 1 diabetes patients had TCRB CDR3s that were moderately but significantly shorter. No resolution was reached here on whether HLA type influences TCRB rearrangement. For patients, the naive, central memory and Treg TCRB repertoires appeared more alike than for healthy donors.

Sequenced material consisted of expressed TCRB transcripts (all of the isolated RNA was reverse transcribed). Clones were sequenced by immunoSEQ multiplex PCR, and TCRdb holds only the in-frame ones, with some missing. The sample has a few hundred thousand clones, over 9% seen once. In regard to this clone: Its antigen remains unidentified.

This chain links TRBV27 with TRBJ2-7; D uncertain. Material for sequencing was central memory CD4+ T cells from blood. The TCR was taken from a man younger than 45 with type 1 diabetes. In DNA, the CDR3 is TGTGCCAGCAGTCTAGTGGCAGGTTCCTCCTACGAGCAGTACTTC. It translates to CASSLVAGSSYEQYF.